Included here is one T cell receptor (beta chain) sequence, with context. Its antigen is still unknown. Qualities for individual bases were not recorded, and no much larger clone is one base off. There are 13 amino acids in the CDR3, from cysteine to phenylalanine inclusive. The sequence is cut down to CDR3 DNA, 39 bases in frame from base 1. The CDR1 and CDR2 encoded by the germline V gene are SQVTM and ANQGSEA. V drops 4 bases and J drops 6 bases, leaving 16 bases in between. This record comes from a study of shared clonotypes between healthy human individuals (dated by TCRdb to 2020 to 2021). The study in broad terms: A few men and a couple of women, aged 18 to 49 years, made up the cohort. Leukapheresis yielded between about 0.8 and 9.5 billion PBMCs per donor. To increase sequencing depth and limit assay-specific biases, TCR repertoire library preparation and sequencing were carried out by different laboratories using diverse techniques. Blood TCR repertoires of a handful of healthy adults were deeply sequenced to estimate repertoire size and the extent of clonotype sharing between individuals. Per donor, three plates each were used for CD4 naive and CD4 memory, two for CD8 naive, and one for CD8 memory.

The donors were healthy, HIV-negative adults with no recently reported acute infections or vaccinations. Every donor was a Caucasian adult living in Nashville, Tennessee, USA. CD4+ T cells were enriched by magnetic negative selection, after which naive cells were positively selected on CD45RA and the negative fraction was taken as the memory subset. Blood was obtained by leukapheresis, after which PBMCs were separated by Ficoll-Histopaque density gradient centrifugation and cryopreserved in liquid nitrogen vapor phase. Analytical flow cytometry was used to check the purity and quantity of every magnetically sorted T cell population. Genomic DNA was isolated from every sorted fraction and measured by UV absorbance on a Nanodrop 2000c. The research as a whole found: Clonotypes shared by all four sorted-subset donors showed higher generation probabilities than non-shared clonotypes. Incomplete sequencing was indicated by rarefaction of sorted-subset datasets, despite the large sequencing depth. Sharing across a handful of donors was observed for approximately 5% of naive CD4, under 4% of naive CD8, 2.3% of memory CD4, and around 0.4% of memory CD8 clonotypes. The genetic and exposure-history diversity represented was limited by the small number of donors. Only blood was sampled, and tissue TCR repertoires likely differ from those in blood. Naive subsets generally had larger estimated clonotype richness than memory subsets did. Pairwise subsampling indicated that sequencing depth was expected to affect the degree of clonotype sharing among donors.

Using the deep immunoSEQ assay, TCR CDR3 regions were amplified from genomic DNA by multiplex PCR. Extracted genomic DNA from each cell subset was distributed evenly across all wells of several immunoSEQ 96-well plates, and each plate was treated as a replicate. For sorted subsets, each replicate PCR was loaded with 200 to 250 ng genomic DNA, equivalent to roughly 30,000 T cell genomes. Purified libraries were quantified with a Qubit 3.0 fluorometer, sized on a Bioanalyzer 2100, and re-quantified with the KAPA Library Quantification kit. Each immunoSEQ 96-well plate was sequenced on its own single-read 150-cycle Illumina NextSeq 550 flow cell. Per the source publication's procedure: Because the immunoSEQ output included only junctional sequences and no quality scores, the filtering could not be the same as the filtering used for full-length reads. Sequences were annotated with PyIR, a Python wrapper for IgBLAST v1.9, and V/J genes and CDR3 were assigned using IMGT germline references. Reads with weak V/J assignments (E-value above 1e-6), missing CDR3, stop codons, out-of-frame junctions, or ambiguous translated residues were removed. V3J clonotypes were defined as sequences sharing the same inferred V gene, J gene, and CDR3 amino acid sequence. To compute the percentage overlap between repertoires, the number of shared unique clonotypes was divided by the size of the smaller repertoire. RTK rarefaction, the Chao1 estimator, and Recon v2.1 estimates of unobserved clonotypes were used to assess repertoire richness. For all TCRbeta clonotypes obtained by the gDNA method from four donors, generation probabilities were computed with OLGA. The immuneACCESS repertoire file appears here via TCRdb, limited to in-frame rearrangements. These files lack a portion of the clones; in checked studies, under half of the deficit traces to unresolved V genes, and the cause of the others is not known. V and J calls and clone size are copied from that table; D and trimming were computed from the DNA. The sample table lists about 2.4 million clones, more than 85% of them with a count of one. The ten largest clones capture 0.36% of the sample.

This TCR was recovered from a man aged 18-30 years in good health. Some clones in this sample may be carry-over from other donors' samples. Recombination joined TRBV29-1 with TRBJ2-7; the D match is possibly TRBD1 or TRBD2, with 5 bases aligned in each. Material: naive CD4+ T cells from PBMCs. Reading the label with the study, this specimen's cell subset or site is: CD45RA+ positively selected. In nucleotide form, the sequence is TGCAGCGTTGTTGGGGGAATTTCGTCCGAGCAGTACTTC. Translated, it reads CSVVGGISSEQYF.